The clone carrying this T cell receptor beta chain was seen once. In the original workflow: Amplification with reference gene primers provided the estimates of nucleated cell counts. Clones were sequenced by immunoSEQ multiplex PCR, and TCRdb holds only the in-frame ones, with some missing. The V and J calls and the clone size are those of that table, but D and trimming were determined from the DNA. In the table there are roughly 260,000 clones, roughly 84% of which are singletons. These data are taken from a study of blood T cell repertoires in COVID-19. Overall study context: Specimens from acute and convalescent COVID-19 originated in the United States, Italy and Spain. The analysed material was cDNA or gDNA that came from T cells, B-cell-depleted T cells, or PBMCs.

Germline CDR1 is SGDLS and CDR2 is YYNGEE. V lost 1 base and J lost 0, with 12 bases in between. The CDR3 is 16 residues long. V gene TRBV9 combines with J gene TRBJ2-3; D not resolved. Sequenced sample: peripheral blood. The origin of this receptor is a woman aged 40 to 50 with active or convalescent COVID-19. The CDR3 protein is CASSVYPAISTDTQYF. The CDR3 region has the DNA TGTGCCAGCAGCGTATACCCAGCGATTAGCACAGATACGCAGTATTTT. The variable domain in full, completed from reference TRBV9 and TRBJ2-3, reads DSGVTQTPKHLITATGQRVTLRCSPRSGDLSVYWYQQSLDQGLQFLIQYYNGEERAKGNILERFSAQQFPDLHSELNLSSLELGDSALYFCASSVYPAISTDTQYFGPGTRLTVL.